One and the same sample provided the 9 T cell receptor beta chains below, sequenced in a study of T-cell reconstitution after alpha-beta-depleted transplantation in children. As it was prepared, the TCRbeta library received unique molecular identifiers. TCRdb processed the PCR reads anew with MiXCR; each CDR3 protein has one entry. The sample has about 610,000 distinct CDR3 sequences, roughly a tenth seen once. Source: PBMCs from the stem cell graft donor, taken from the stem cell graft. These receptors were obtained from a human donor who donated a stem cell graft to a child with acute myeloid leukemia.

This clonotype was recorded many times. The rearrangement joins TRBV7-2 to TRBJ2-5, with 7 nucleotides matching TRBD1. With V trimmed by 4 bases and J by 2 bases, 7 bases remained unmatched. This CDR3 spans 15 amino acids. Germline V gives CDR1 SGHTA, CDR2 FQGNSA. The chain's CDR3 is CASSYRGGLQETQYF. The CDR3 DNA sequence: TGTGCCAGCAGCTACAGGGGCGGGTTACAAGAGACCCAGTACTTC.

V gene TRBV6-1 combines with J gene TRBJ2-1; the D call may be TRBD1 or TRBD2 (5 bases each). From germline, CDR1 is MNHNS and CDR2 SASEGT. This CDR3 is built from 13 residues. V lost 9 bases, J lost 7 bases, and 16 bases lay in between. Here the CDR3 DNA reads TGTGCCAGTCTTTCCGGGACCACTAATGAGCAGTTCTTC. It codes for CASLSGTTNEQFF.

This clonotype was seen a few times. The V gene is TRBV6-5, the J gene TRBJ1-5; D ambiguous. Trimming cost V 6 bases and J 2 bases, with 17 bases left between them. In germline, CDR1 is MNHEY, CDR2 SVGAGI. This CDR3 has 16 amino acids. CDR3 loop: CASRTMAGGGNQPQHF. Here the CDR3 DNA reads TGTGCCAGCAGGACTATGGCCGGAGGCGGCAATCAGCCCCAGCATTTT.

The CDR3 DNA reads TGTGCCAGCAGTTCCTATTCTGGGCCCGGGGATACTGAAGCTTTCTTT. It translates to CASSSYSGPGDTEAFF. J is TRBJ1-1 and V is TRBV6-5, with D unresolved. This CDR3 has 16 amino acids. Trimming stripped 4 bases from V and 5 bases from J, with 20 bases between. Looked up from germline, CDR1 is MNHEY and CDR2 is SVGAGI.

This clonotype was detected a few times. The J gene is TRBJ2-1, the V gene TRBV29-1; TRBD1 matches at 9 bases. The junction had 24 bases not matched to a gene; V was cut back by 5 bases and J by 7 bases. Germline CDR1 SQVTM, CDR2 ANQGSEA. The CDR3 has 19 residues. CDR3 loop: CSVTNRGQGSGRERNEQFF. In nucleotides, the CDR3 is TGCAGCGTTACTAACAGGGGACAGGGATCCGGGAGAGAGAGGAATGAGCAGTTCTTC.

This clonotype has a handful of counts. The V call is TRBV9, the J call TRBJ2-4, with 8 bases fitting TRBD1. Germline CDR1 reads SGDLS; CDR2 reads YYNGEE. Losses at the gene ends were 4 bases for V and 0 bases for J; bases not matched to a gene: 9. This CDR3 region has 17 residues. The DNA of the CDR3 is TGTGCCAGCAGCCCGAAGGACAGGGAGGTAGCCAAAAACATTCAGTACTTC. Amino acids: CASSPKDREVAKNIQYF.

The sample holds many counts of this clonotype. The chain uses TRBV7-3 and TRBJ2-3; TRBD2 matches 9 bases. The CDR3 extends over 16 amino acids. Germline CDR1 reads SGHTA; CDR2 reads FQGTGA. After removal of 5 bases from V and 3 bases from J, the junction contained 9 bases not matched to a gene. DNA for the CDR3: TGTGCCAGCAGCCTCCGTAGCGGGAGATCGACAGATACGCAGTATTTT. Residues: CASSLRSGRSTDTQYF.

This rearrangement joins TRBV7-2 to TRBJ2-5; TRBD2 agrees at 12 bases. V gave up 6 bases and J gave up 5 bases; unmatched junction bases: 7. This CDR3 spans 15 amino acids. Looked up from germline, CDR1 is SGHTA and CDR2 is FQGNSA. The CDR3 sequence is CASRRTSGIVETQYF. The CDR3 DNA follows: TGTGCCAGCAGAAGGACTAGCGGGATTGTGGAGACCCAGTACTTC.

This chain joins TRBV30 and TRBJ2-1; no definite D call. Per germline, CDR1 GTSNPN and CDR2 SVGIG (reference sequence). The CDR3 is 14 residues long. V was cut by 5 bases and J by 7 bases, with 18 bases left in between. This CDR3 is CAWWHDLVGNEQFF. CDR3 in DNA: TGTGCCTGGTGGCACGACCTGGTCGGGAATGAGCAGTTCTTC.